This TCR beta chain was observed in a study of Ad26.COV2.S vaccination and SARS-CoV-2 variants. Sequenced by immunoSEQ multiplex PCR; TCRdb stores in-frame clones only, minus some. This table holds 500,000 or so clones, 70% to 90% found once. Documented treatment: around 19 received Ad26.COV2.S at low or high dose, single or two shots; 5 received placebo; per-sample allocation not given. Repertoires come from day 63 after the first vaccine or placebo injection. This receptor was taken from a person between 18 and 60 years old who received the Ad26.COV2.S COVID-19 vaccine or a placebo. This specimen was peripheral blood, taken in a trial of Ad26.COV2.S vaccine versus placebo.

The CDR3 spells CATSRDLGGAAEAFF. Here the CDR3 DNA reads TGTGCCACCAGCAGAGATCTCGGGGGTGCGGCTGAAGCTTTCTTT. J is TRBJ1-1 and V is TRBV15; D might be TRBD1 (5 bases). V lost 0 bases and J lost 6, with 14 bases in between. The CDR3 has 15 residues. CDR1 and CDR2 from the germline V gene are LNHNV and YYDKDF (reference sequence).